These 14 T cell receptor beta chains originate from one sample sequenced in a study of blood T cell repertoires in COVID-19 (dated by TCRdb to 2018 to 2020). Library preparation used the immunoSEQ multiplex PCR assay. Drawn from immuneACCESS, this table holds only the in-frame rearrangements with V and J called that TCRdb kept. Clones are partly lost; checked studies trace under half to an unresolved V gene and leave the rest unexplained. Present in this sample are about 110,000 clones, 60% to 80% of which were seen just once. The top ten clonotypes cover 0.9% of the sample. Sequencing used peripheral blood. These receptors all come from a human donor with acute or convalescent COVID-19. The donor label of this sample is uncertain.

The rearrangement uses TRBV18 and TRBJ1-2; D gene uncertain. The length of the CDR3 is 15 residues. V was shortened by 3 bases and J by 2 bases, with 13 bases between the two germline ends. Per the germline V gene, CDR1 is KGHSH and CDR2 is LQKENI. CDR3 in amino acids: CASSPDRGTNYGYTF. CDR3 DNA: TGTGCCAGCTCACCGGATCGGGGAACAAACTATGGCTACACCTTC. Full variable domain (outside the CDR3, taken from reference TRBV18 and TRBJ1-2): NAGVMQNPRHLVRRRGQEARLRCSPMKGHSHVYWYRQLPEEGLKFMVYLQKENIIDESGMPKERFSAEFPKEGPSILRIQQVVRGDSAAYFCASSPDRGTNYGYTFGSGTRLTVV.

The rearrangement links TRBV3-1 (or the pseudogene TRBV3-2) to TRBJ1-5; TRBD1 matches 11 bases. The CDR3 loop spans 15 amino acids. Germline lookup yields CDR1 LGHDT and CDR2 YNNKEL (reference sequence). The J segment lost 7 bases and the V segment lost 3 bases, leaving 5 bases of the junction unmatched. The CDR3 sequence is CASSHGQGAWQPQHF. The CDR3 coding sequence is TGTGCCAGCAGCCATGGACAGGGGGCTTGGCAGCCCCAGCATTTT.

Turning to this clone: A junction boundary mismatches the germline segment, possibly from a read error. The chain links TRBV7-7 to TRBJ2-1; the match to TRBD2 covers 10 bases. Germline values: CDR1 SSHAT, CDR2 FNYEAQ (reference sequence). This CDR3 region has 15 residues. CDR3 DNA: TGTGCCAGCAGCATAGCGGGGGGCTCCTACAATGAGCAGTTCTTC. It specifies CASSIAGGSYNEQFF.

V gene TRBV15 combines with J gene TRBJ1-2, with 10 bases lining up with TRBD1. The CDR3 runs 16 residues. V was clipped by 1 base and J by 4 bases; unmatched bases: 6. The germline gives CDR1 LNHNV, CDR2 YYDKDF (reference sequence). In DNA form, the CDR3 reads TGTGCCACCAGCAGAGCAGGGACAGGGGCCCTCTATGGCTACACCTTC. Its translation: CATSRAGTGALYGYTF. Full variable domain (rest looked up from reference TRBV15 and TRBJ1-2): DAMVIQNPRYQVTQFGKPVTLSCSQTLNHNVMYWYQQKSSQAPKLLFHYYDKDFNNEADTPDNFQSRRPNTSFCFLDIRSPGLGDTAMYLCATSRAGTGALYGYTFGSGTRLTVV.

Only a few counts were recorded for this clone. The chain uses TRBV4-2 and TRBJ1-2; 9 bases are a match to TRBD1. Germline CDR1 is LGHNA and CDR2 is YNFKEQ. V shed 3 bases and J 4 bases; nucleotides not matched to a gene: 6. The CDR3 is 15 residues long. In nucleotides, the CDR3 is TGTGCCAGCAGCCACTACACGGACAGGGGCTATGGCTACACCTTC. Its protein is CASSHYTDRGYGYTF.

A note on this clone: At one end the junction does not follow the germline gene, possibly because of a read error. V is TRBV4-1 and J is TRBJ2-1; TRBD2 matches at 10 bases. CDR3 size: 15 residues. Germline V CDR1 and CDR2: MGHRA, YSYEKL. The CDR3 region is CASTLLAGEAMSRIF. DNA for the CDR3: TGCGCCAGCACCCTGCTAGCGGGGGAGGCGATGAGTAGAATCTTC.

This chain links TRBV2 with TRBJ2-5, with 12 nucleotides matching TRBD2. Per germline, CDR1 SNHLY and CDR2 FYNNEI. V lost 7 bases to trimming and J lost 1 base; unmatched junction nucleotides: 1. The CDR3 totals 14 residues. The CDR3 protein is CASKTSGGQETQYF. CDR3 nucleotides: TGTGCCAGCAAGACTAGCGGGGGCCAAGAGACCCAGTACTTC.

The rearrangement joins TRBV4-1 to TRBJ2-3, with 12 bases matching TRBD2. The germline CDR1 and CDR2 sequences are MGHRA and YSYEKL. The V and J ends lost 5 bases and 5 bases, in that order; junction bases with no gene match: 5. CDR3 length: 15 amino acids. The CDR3 DNA is TGCGCCAGCAGCTCAAGACTAGCGGGGGAAGATACGCAGTATTTT. Its translation: CASSSRLAGEDTQYF.

This chain links TRBV18 with TRBJ1-5; D may be TRBD1 (5 bases). V was cut by 2 bases and J by 4 bases, with 9 bases left in between. This CDR3 is built from 14 residues. Germline V gene lookup returns CDR1 KGHSH and CDR2 LQKENI. This CDR3 reads CASSPAGPNQPQHF. DNA for the CDR3: TGTGCCAGCTCACCAGCGGGACCAAATCAGCCCCAGCATTTT.

There are a few counts of this clone. Within the sample, other DNA sequences also encode this same CDR3. The chain couples TRBV25-1 to TRBJ1-2; weak D call: TRBD1 (5 bases). Germline loops: CDR1 MGHDK, CDR2 SYGVNS. The V gene lost 6 bases and the J gene lost 7 bases, with 15 bases spanning the gap. The CDR3 has 13 residues. The CDR3 region has the DNA TGTGCCAGCAGATTAGGAGGGGCCGGTGGCTACACCTTC. Encoded protein: CASRLGGAGGYTF.

A remark on this clone: In the same sample, other DNA sequences code for this CDR3. V gene TRBV18 combines with J gene TRBJ1-1; TRBD1 might be the D (6 bases). V was cut by 3 bases and J by 0 bases, with 8 bases left in between. The CDR3 contains 14 residues. Germline lookup yields CDR1 KGHSH and CDR2 LQKENI. Here the CDR3 DNA reads TGTGCCAGCTCACCCAGGGGAGTGAACACTGAAGCTTTCTTT. Translating it yields CASSPRGVNTEAFF.

This clone was seen many times. The V and J genes are TRBV2 and TRBJ2-5; tentative D call: TRBD1 (6 bases). The CDR3 is 15 residues long. V lost 7 bases to trimming and J lost 2 bases, with 17 bases between them. The germline gives CDR1 SNHLY, CDR2 FYNNEI. The chain's CDR3 is CASTPRGWGQETQYF. Written as DNA, the CDR3 is TGTGCCAGCACCCCCAGGGGTTGGGGACAAGAGACCCAGTACTTC.

The chain recombines TRBV10-3 with TRBJ1-1, with D perhaps matching TRBD1 (5 bases). The V gene lost 3 bases and the J gene lost 3 bases, with 11 bases spanning the gap. Germline-derived CDR1 and CDR2 are ENHRY and SYGVKD. This CDR3 comprises 14 residues. CDR3 loop: CAISEPGKDTEAFF. The DNA of the CDR3 is TGTGCCATCAGTGAACCAGGGAAGGACACTGAAGCTTTCTTT.

The chain recombines TRBV12-5 with TRBJ1-1; no clear D. Trimming removed 2 bases at V and 7 bases at J, with 5 bases between. The CDR3 spans 11 residues. The germline gives CDR1 LGHNT, CDR2 FRNRAP. CDR3 sequence: CASGLTVEAFF. The CDR3 region has the DNA TGTGCTAGTGGTTTGACGGTTGAAGCTTTCTTT.